The source of this T cell receptor beta chain is a study of somatic mutations in cytotoxic T cells in rheumatoid arthritis. Germline CDR1 SGHNT, CDR2 YYREEE (reference sequence). The CDR3 covers 14 residues. Trimming at V came to 5 bases and at J to 3 bases, leaving 1 base not matched to a gene. Sequencing used immunoSEQ multiplex PCR; TCRdb keeps in-frame clones, though not all of them. Of approximately 18,000 clones listed, 65% to 75% were seen once; the top ten hold about 5.2%. Source material: CD8+ T cells sorted from blood. This rearrangement joins TRBV5-4 to TRBJ2-1; 11 nucleotides agree with TRBD2. This receptor was identified in a man in his sixties in good health. As DNA, the CDR3 is TGTGCCAGCAGGCTAGCGGGGGGCTACAATGAGCAGTTCTTC. Residues: CASRLAGGYNEQFF.